This T cell receptor beta chain was identified during a study of OX40 agonist ivuxolimab in advanced cancers. For the study at large: Ivuxolimab, which patients received intravenously every 2 weeks, was dosed at 0.01 to 10 mg/kg.

Only in-frame clones appear in the TCRdb table, and some are missing; sequencing was by immunoSEQ multiplex PCR. The sample lists over 90,000 clones, roughly nine tenths occurring once. The CDR3 extends over 13 amino acids. Germline-derived CDR1 and CDR2 are SGHNT and YYREEE (reference sequence). Unmatched junction bases numbered 6, after V lost 4 bases and J lost 8 bases. Sequenced here: CD4+ or CD8+ T cells sorted from blood, sampled in a trial of the OX40 agonist ivuxolimab. The TCR originated in an adult with an advanced solid tumor such as melanoma, head and neck, liver or kidney cancer. V is TRBV5-4 and J is TRBJ2-4; TRBD1 matches at 7 bases. For the CDR3, the DNA is TGTGCCAGCAGCCAGACAGGGTTCGACATTCAGTACTTC. Translation: CASSQTGFDIQYF. Full variable domain (remainder filled in from reference TRBV5-4 and TRBJ2-4): ETGVTQSPTHLIKTRGQQVTLRCSSQSGHNTVSWYQQALGQGPQFIFQYYREEENGRGNFPPRFSGLQFPNYSSELNVNALELDDSALYLCASSQTGFDIQYFGAGTRLSVL.